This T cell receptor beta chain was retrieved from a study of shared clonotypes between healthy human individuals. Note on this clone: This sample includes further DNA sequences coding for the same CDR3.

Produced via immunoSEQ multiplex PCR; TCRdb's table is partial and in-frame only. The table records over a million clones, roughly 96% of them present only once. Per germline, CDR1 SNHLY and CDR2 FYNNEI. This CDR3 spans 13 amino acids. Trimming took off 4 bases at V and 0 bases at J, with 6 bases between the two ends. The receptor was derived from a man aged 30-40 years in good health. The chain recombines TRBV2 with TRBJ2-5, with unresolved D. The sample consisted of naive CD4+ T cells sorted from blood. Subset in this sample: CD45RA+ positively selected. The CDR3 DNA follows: TGTGCCAGCAGTGGGGAATACCAAGAGACCCAGTACTTC. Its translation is CASSGEYQETQYF.